The 8 T cell receptor beta chains reported below all come from one sample, sequenced in a study of T cell responses to AZD1222 COVID-19 vaccine. Libraries were prepared by immunoSEQ multiplex PCR; TCRdb keeps only in-frame clonotypes and omits some of them. The sample has 110,000 to 150,000 clones, about 90% seen once. The sample was peripheral blood, taken 28 days after the second AZD1222 dose. These TCRs come from an adult who received the AZD1222 COVID-19 vaccine.

This chain connects TRBV3-1 (or the pseudogene TRBV3-2) to TRBJ1-1; D unresolved. V was cut by 1 base and J by 1 base, with 13 bases left in between. CDR3 size: 16 residues. Germline V lookup: CDR1 LGHDT, CDR2 YNNKEL (reference sequence). CDR3 residues: CASSQVPLDENTEAFF. The CDR3 bases are TGTGCCAGCAGCCAAGTCCCCCTGGACGAGAACACTGAAGCTTTCTTT.

The chain carries TRBV11-3 and TRBJ2-1, with 12 bases matching TRBD1. With V trimmed by 5 bases and J by 4 bases, 3 bases remained unmatched. Germline V gene lookup returns CDR1 SGHNT and CDR2 YENEEA. The CDR3 spans 15 residues. The CDR3 sequence is CASSRDRGLYNEQFF. CDR3 coding DNA: TGTGCCAGCAGCAGGGACAGGGGGCTGTACAATGAGCAGTTCTTC.

The chain uses TRBV6-5 and TRBJ1-2; 9 nucleotides line up with TRBD1. This CDR3 comprises 13 residues. Trimming at V came to 8 bases and at J to 4 bases, leaving 5 bases not matched to a gene. CDR1 MNHEY and CDR2 SVGAGI come from the germline V gene. In DNA, the CDR3 is TGTGCCAGCCGGACAGGGGTGGCCTATGGCTACACCTTC. This codes for CASRTGVAYGYTF.

The genes are TRBV7-9 and TRBJ1-4; D is uncertain. The CDR3 spans 14 residues. Germline-derived CDR1 and CDR2 are SEHNR and FQNEAQ (reference sequence). V dropped 8 bases and J dropped 8 bases, with 18 bases sitting between them. CDR3 sequence: CASGTGILGEKLFF. CDR3 sequence (DNA): TGTGCCAGCGGAACCGGGATTCTAGGGGAAAAACTGTTTTTT.

V is TRBV11-3 and J is TRBJ2-7; D not certain. This CDR3 spans 14 amino acids. Germline CDR1 and CDR2: SGHNT and YENEEA. V shed 5 bases and J shed 0 bases, with 11 bases lying between them. The CDR3 DNA follows: TGTGCCAGCAGCCCCGGCCCGACCTCCTACGAGCAGTACTTC. Translation: CASSPGPTSYEQYF.

The genes are TRBV3-1 (or the pseudogene TRBV3-2) and TRBJ1-1; 8 nucleotides line up with TRBD1. V shed 2 bases, J shed 11 bases, and the junction held 7 bases outside the gene matches. CDR1 and CDR2 from the germline V gene are LGHDT and YNNKEL (reference sequence). The CDR3 runs to 13 residues. CDR3 loop: CASSQRSQGEAFF. CDR3 nucleotide sequence: TGTGCCAGCAGCCAAAGGTCACAGGGGGAGGCTTTCTTT.

The chain couples TRBV4-2 to TRBJ1-2, with TRBD1 as a possible D gene (5 bases). In germline, CDR1 is LGHNA, CDR2 YNFKEQ. V lost 0 bases, J lost 4 bases, and 15 bases lay in between. The CDR3 covers 16 residues. The CDR3 DNA reads TGTGCCAGCAGCCAAGATCTTTCAGGGAGCGGCTATGGCTACACCTTC. Translated, it gives CASSQDLSGSGYGYTF.

The gene calls are TRBV18 and TRBJ1-6; no clear D gene. The ends were cut back, 0 bases at V and 5 bases at J, with 14 bases in the middle. In germline, CDR1 is KGHSH, CDR2 LQKENI. CDR3 length: 17 amino acids. This CDR3 is CASSPPRRLSNNSPLHF. CDR3 bases: TGTGCCAGCTCACCACCGCGAAGGCTTTCGAATAATTCACCCCTCCACTTT.